Listed below are T cell receptor beta chains from one sample, sequenced in a study of neurological immune-mediated disorders. TCRdb re-analysed the 5' RACE reads in MiXCR, keeping a single row per CDR3 protein. The sample lists around 16,000 distinct CDR3 sequences, 20% to 25% occurring once. The sample comprised PBMCs. The source is a man between 45 and 60 years old in good health. Both conserved end residues are trimmed from each CDR3.

V	J	CDR3
TRBV11-3	TRBJ1-1	ASSLGPQREAF
TRBV18	TRBJ2-1	ASSPGYNEQF
TRBV20-1	TRBJ2-7	SAPETGGSGEQY
TRBV5-1	TRBJ2-5	ASSLGGSETQY
TRBV14	TRBJ2-1	ASSGSYYNEQF
TRBV29-1	TRBJ2-1	SLTLYDEQF
TRBV5-1	TRBJ2-6	ASSLGARPGGANVLT
TRBV20-1	TRBJ2-3	SANKLAGDTDTQY
TRBV2	TRBJ2-5	ATARGEGETQY
TRBV28	TRBJ2-7	ASRRGTGTNYYEQY
TRBV4-2	TRBJ2-5	ASSSGLAGGLN
TRBV7-2	TRBJ2-3	ASSLYGAGQSTDTQY
TRBV7-2	TRBJ2-1	ASSLELAGDREQF
TRBV14	TRBJ2-3	ASSPAGVTDTQY
TRBV10-3	TRBJ2-2	AISEFPPRQGDTGELF